This entry concerns a single T cell receptor beta chain. The data were produced by immunoSEQ multiplex PCR, yet TCRdb's version contains in-frame clones alone and is incomplete. The table shows about 240,000 clones, with around nine tenths occurring only once. Participants were aged about 18 to 90 years from some 24 US areas. This sample is part of a study of blood T cell repertoires in COVID-19. Overall study context: T cells, B-cell-depleted T cells, or PBMCs provided the cDNA or gDNA that served as material.

Sequencing used PBMCs or T cells enriched from blood (not recorded which). The TCR originated in a woman younger than 45 who had recovered from COVID-19.

CDR3 in amino acids: CASSLNRAQRGDYGYTF. The CDR3 DNA reads as TGTGCCAGCAGTTTAAACAGGGCCCAGCGTGGGGACTATGGCTACACCTTC. The V and J genes are TRBV28 and TRBJ1-2; the D gene is possibly TRBD1 (6 bases). From germline, CDR1 is MDHEN and CDR2 SYDVKM. This CDR3 spans 17 amino acids. The V end was cut by 2 bases, the J end by 3 bases, with 19 bases between.